One and the same sample provided the 29 T cell receptor beta chains below, sequenced in a study. TCRdb used MiXCR to reprocess the RT-PCR reads, holding one entry per CDR3 protein. The table shows around 700,000 distinct CDR3 sequences, with 13% to 15% occurring only once. Sequencing input: memory CD4+ T cells from blood. These receptors all come from a female donor in good health, serving as a healthy control.

This clonotype was counted only a few times. The chain has TRBV20-1 and TRBJ2-3, with 8 nucleotides matching TRBD2. This CDR3 has 15 amino acids. The J segment lost 1 base and the V segment lost 5 bases, leaving 8 bases of the junction unmatched. The germline gives CDR1 DFQATT, CDR2 SNEGSKA (reference sequence). The CDR3 nucleotides are TGCAGTGCTCCCACTAGCGGAGGGGGCACAGATACGCAGTATTTT. Translated: CSAPTSGGGTDTQYF.

In this sample, this clonotype turned up many times. The chain employs TRBV20-1 and TRBJ2-1, with 7 bases identical to TRBD1. There are 13 residues in the CDR3. J was trimmed by 6 bases and V by 6 bases; bases with no gene match: 8. The germline gives CDR1 DFQATT, CDR2 SNEGSKA (reference sequence). CDR3 amino acids: CSAQTGLGNEQFF. The CDR3 bases are TGCAGTGCACAGACAGGGTTAGGCAATGAGCAGTTCTTC.

The J gene is TRBJ1-1, the V gene TRBV12-3 or TRBV12-4, with 8 bases lining up with TRBD1. The CDR3 spans 15 residues. The trim removed 7 bases at V and 5 bases at J, leaving 12 bases unmatched. The DNA for the CDR3 is TGTGCCAGCACCGAGTCGGGACAGGAGGGGACTGAAGCTTTCTTT. It is translated as CASTESGQEGTEAFF.

V is TRBV20-1 and J is TRBJ1-2, with 9 positions matching TRBD1. This CDR3 has 16 amino acids. Germline assignment: CDR1 DFQATT and CDR2 SNEGSKA (reference sequence). The junction had 11 bases not matched to a gene; V was cut back by 2 bases and J by 4 bases. The CDR3, as DNA: TGCAGTGCTAGACCAGCTCCAGGACAGGGGTTCTATGGCTACACCTTC. Translating it yields CSARPAPGQGFYGYTF.

The rearrangement links TRBV28 to TRBJ1-4, with D possibly being TRBD1 (6 bases). From germline, CDR1 is MDHEN and CDR2 SYDVKM. V gave up 5 bases and J gave up 8 bases, with 15 bases separating them. This CDR3 spans 14 amino acids. In nucleotides, the CDR3 is TGTGCCAGCAGTCCCTACCAGGGGAACGAAAAACTGTTTTTT. Protein product: CASSPYQGNEKLFF.

The chain employs TRBV20-1 and TRBJ1-2; 9 bases map to TRBD1. The J segment lost 7 bases and the V segment lost 1 base, leaving 10 bases of the junction unmatched. This CDR3 is 15 amino acids long. Germline CDR1 DFQATT, CDR2 SNEGSKA (reference sequence). The CDR3 spells CSARGATGGGSGYTF. CDR3 nucleotides: TGCAGTGCTAGAGGGGCTACAGGGGGCGGGAGTGGCTACACCTTC.

There are many counts of this clonotype. The rearrangement joins TRBV7-9 to TRBJ1-1, with 9 bases aligning to TRBD1. CDR1 and CDR2 (germline): SEHNR, FQNEAQ (reference sequence). The CDR3 is 14 amino acids. V shed 5 bases, J shed 5 bases, and the junction held 6 bases outside the gene matches. CDR3 in DNA: TGTGCCAGCAGCCAACAGGGGGCGTATACTGAAGCTTTCTTT. Its translation is CASSQQGAYTEAFF.

This clonotype came up many times. V usage is TRBV6-1 and J usage is TRBJ2-2; no clear D. Trimming removed 1 base from V and 4 bases from J, with 7 bases in between. Germline loops: CDR1 MNHNS, CDR2 SASEGT. The CDR3 extends over 14 amino acids. This CDR3 reads CASSEEPATGELFF. Written as DNA, the CDR3 is TGTGCCAGCAGTGAAGAACCGGCCACCGGGGAGCTGTTTTTT.

This clonotype turned up a few times. This chain joins TRBV30 and TRBJ2-7, with TRBD1 matching 8 bases. Germline V gene lookup returns CDR1 GTSNPN and CDR2 SVGIG (reference sequence). This CDR3 is built from 15 residues. The V gene end was trimmed by 2 bases and the J gene end by 3 bases; junction bases not matched to a gene: 9. In DNA form, the CDR3 reads TGTGCCTGGAGTCCGGGGCAGGGGGCCATCTACGAGCAGTACTTC. Its protein product is CAWSPGQGAIYEQYF.

This clonotype was seen ten or more times. V usage is TRBV15 and J usage is TRBJ2-7; D is undetermined. This CDR3 comprises 13 residues. CDR1 and CDR2 (germline): LNHNV, YYDKDF (reference sequence). Trimming removed 0 bases from V and 4 bases from J, with 7 bases in between. The CDR3 sequence: CATSRDRGYEQYF. DNA for the CDR3: TGTGCCACCAGCAGAGATCGTGGGTACGAGCAGTACTTC.

This clonotype has a count of ten or more. The chain uses TRBV5-1 and TRBJ1-1; D ambiguous. This CDR3 spans 14 amino acids. The V end lost 4 bases, the J end lost 2 bases, and 12 bases lay between the germline ends. Germline CDR1 SGHRS, CDR2 YFSETQ. CDR3 coding DNA: TGCGCCAGCAGCCCTCCAGAATTTAACACTGAAGCTTTCTTT. Amino acids: CASSPPEFNTEAFF. Full variable domain (outside the CDR3, taken from reference TRBV5-1 and TRBJ1-1): KAGVTQTPRYLIKTRGQQVTLSCSPISGHRSVSWYQQTPGQGLQFLFEYFSETQRNKGNFPGRFSGRQFSNSRSEMNVSTLELGDSALYLCASSPPEFNTEAFFGQGTRLTVV.

At least ten counts were recorded for this clonotype. The V and J genes are TRBV6-2 or TRBV6-3 and TRBJ2-1, with unresolved D. CDR3 length equals 12 residues. Deletions cut 0 bases from V and 10 bases from J, with 7 bases between. The germline V gene has CDR1 MNHEY and CDR2 SVGEGT. CDR3 sequence (DNA): TGTGCCAGCAGTTACTCCCGGGCCGAGCAGTTCTTC. Amino acids: CASSYSRAEQFF.

This clonotype was detected a few times. The chain recombines TRBV7-3 with TRBJ1-6; D ambiguous. The CDR3 has 13 residues. Germline-derived CDR1 and CDR2 are SGHTA and FQGTGA. Trimming took 0 bases from V and 8 from J, leaving 5 bases between them. The CDR3 region has the DNA TGTGCCAGCAGCTTAACTGCGTATTCACCCCTCCACTTT. Translation gives CASSLTAYSPLHF.

This clonotype has only a few counts. The rearrangement uses TRBV20-1 and TRBJ1-1; D perhaps matches TRBD1 (5 bases). Germline CDR1 and CDR2: DFQATT and SNEGSKA (reference sequence). The CDR3 runs to 10 residues. The V end lost 7 bases, the J end lost 12 bases, and 15 bases lay between the germline ends. The CDR3 DNA is TGCAGTGGACCAGGGATCGGGACTTTCTTT. The encoded protein is CSGPGIGTFF.

There are many counts of this clonotype. J is TRBJ2-7 and V is TRBV12-3 or TRBV12-4, with D hard to call. CDR3 length: 13 residues. V was trimmed by 2 bases and J by 5 bases, leaving 10 bases between them. The CDR3 nucleotides are TGTGCCAGCAGTTTATATCCGGGTCACGAGCAGTACTTC. Protein product: CASSLYPGHEQYF.

This clonotype was observed many times. The chain employs TRBV4-2 and TRBJ2-7, with D maybe TRBD1 (6 bases). Germline CDR1 is LGHNA and CDR2 is YNFKEQ. The CDR3 covers 18 residues. V was trimmed by 3 bases and J by 2 bases, leaving 23 bases between them. CDR3 sequence (DNA): TGTGCCAGCAGCCATCAACAGGGTAGGATCGACCAAACCTACGAGCAGTACTTC. Amino acids: CASSHQQGRIDQTYEQYF.

This clonotype was recorded at least ten times. The chain is built from TRBV5-1 and TRBJ2-1; a weak D match, TRBD2 (6 bases). Between the trimmed V and J ends, which lost 4 bases and 9 bases, there was a span of 26 bases. Germline V gene lookup returns CDR1 SGHRS and CDR2 YFSETQ. The CDR3 length is 17 residues. The CDR3 DNA is TGCGCCAGCAGCCGCCTCCCTAGCGCGACGGCTCGGGGTGAGCAGTTCTTC. Its translation is CASSRLPSATARGEQFF.

Many counts were recorded for this clonotype. V gene TRBV20-1 combines with J gene TRBJ1-5; 7 bases agree with TRBD1. V gave up 4 bases and J gave up 2 bases; unmatched junction bases: 5. Germline-derived CDR1 and CDR2 are DFQATT and SNEGSKA (reference sequence). CDR3 length equals 14 residues. The CDR3 coding sequence is TGCAGTGCTATTAGTACAGGGGGCAATCAGCCCCAGCATTTT. Its translation: CSAISTGGNQPQHF.

This clonotype was found a few times. The chain couples TRBV3-1 to TRBJ2-7, with 9 nucleotides matching TRBD2. This CDR3 contains 16 residues. V shed 4 bases, J shed 0 bases, and the junction held 7 bases outside the gene matches. CDR1 and CDR2 from the germline V gene are LGHDT and YNNKEL (reference sequence). The CDR3 coding sequence is TGTGCCAGCAGCCGCAGTAGCGGGAGCACCTCCTACGAGCAGTACTTC. It yields the protein CASSRSSGSTSYEQYF.

This clonotype showed up just a few times. This chain connects TRBV5-1 to TRBJ2-7; weak D call: TRBD1 (6 bases). Germline-derived CDR1 and CDR2 are SGHRS and YFSETQ. V lost 0 bases to trimming and J lost 0 bases, with 10 bases between them. The CDR3 covers 15 residues. CDR3 coding DNA: TGCGCCAGCAGCTTGGGGGCAGGGGACTCCTACGAGCAGTACTTC. It translates to CASSLGAGDSYEQYF.

This clonotype occurred many times. The chain joins TRBV5-1 to TRBJ2-1; D not certain. V lost 1 base to trimming and J lost 4 bases, with 9 bases between them. Germline lookup yields CDR1 SGHRS and CDR2 YFSETQ. The CDR3 length is 14 residues. CDR3 sequence (DNA): TGCGCCAGCAGCTTGACAGTGGCGTACAATGAGCAGTTCTTC. Its protein is CASSLTVAYNEQFF.

V gene TRBV3-1 combines with J gene TRBJ2-3; D gene unclear. Germline CDR1 reads LGHDT; CDR2 reads YNNKEL (reference sequence). The ends were cut back, 1 base at V and 6 bases at J, with 8 bases in the middle. The length of the CDR3 is 13 residues. CDR3 DNA: TGTGCCAGCAGCCAAGGAACCCAGGATACGCAGTATTTT. It yields the protein CASSQGTQDTQYF.

This clonotype was recorded a few times. This rearrangement joins TRBV5-1 to TRBJ2-3; 12 positions match TRBD2. J gave up 5 bases and V 7 bases, and 11 bases lay outside the gene matches. The CDR3 loop spans 16 amino acids. Germline V CDR1 and CDR2: SGHRS, YFSETQ. The CDR3 sequence: CASDIGTSGWIDTQYF. CDR3 in DNA: TGCGCCAGCGATATCGGGACTAGCGGGTGGATAGATACGCAGTATTTT. Combining the CDR3 with reference TRBV5-1 and TRBJ2-3 gives the whole variable domain KAGVTQTPRYLIKTRGQQVTLSCSPISGHRSVSWYQQTPGQGLQFLFEYFSETQRNKGNFPGRFSGRQFSNSRSEMNVSTLELGDSALYLCASDIGTSGWIDTQYFGPGTRLTVL.

The table lists this clonotype with a few counts. The chain couples TRBV9 to TRBJ2-2; D gene ambiguous. There are 15 residues in the CDR3. The V gene's germline CDR1 is SGDLS and CDR2 YYNGEE. Trimming stripped 4 bases from V and 0 bases from J, with 10 bases between. Here the CDR3 DNA reads TGTGCCAGCAGCCCAACCAATACGAACACCGGGGAGCTGTTTTTT. Translation gives CASSPTNTNTGELFF.

As concerns this clonotype: A much bigger clone sits one base away, suggesting this may be a read error. V is TRBV28 and J is TRBJ2-1; 10 bases agree with TRBD2. The CDR3 has 14 amino acids. Germline-derived CDR1 and CDR2 are MDHEN and SYDVKM. V shed 6 bases and J 8 bases; nucleotides not matched to a gene: 7. In DNA form, the CDR3 reads TGTGCCAGCAGAGGCAGCGGGAGGGTCGATGAGCAGTTCTTC. It encodes CASRGSGRVDEQFF.

This clonotype was observed at least ten times. The V gene is TRBV20-1, the J gene TRBJ1-1; D is unresolved. Germline V lookup: CDR1 DFQATT, CDR2 SNEGSKA (reference sequence). V was clipped by 4 bases and J by 4 bases, with 10 bases between them. This CDR3 region has 12 residues. CDR3 protein: CSATLGLTEAFF. The CDR3 region has the DNA TGCAGTGCTACACTGGGTCTCACTGAAGCTTTCTTT.

This clonotype showed up just a few times. The V gene is TRBV6-1, the J gene TRBJ2-2, with D hard to call. This CDR3 contains 15 residues. V lost 6 bases, J lost 2 bases, and 13 bases lay in between. Germline values: CDR1 MNHNS, CDR2 SASEGT. The CDR3 loop reads CASSRRMSNTGELFF. CDR3 sequence (DNA): TGTGCCAGCAGCCGCCGGATGTCAAACACCGGGGAGCTGTTTTTT.

This clonotype was seen once. The chain combines TRBV18 with TRBJ2-7; D is tentatively TRBD1 or TRBD2 (5 bases each). CDR1 KGHSH and CDR2 LQKENI come from the germline V gene. Trimming pared 3 bases from V and 0 bases from J, leaving 21 bases between. The CDR3 extends over 18 amino acids. The CDR3 region has the DNA TGTGCCAGCTCACCGTTTTCACCGAGGGGTTCAAGCTCCTACGAGCAGTACTTC. Protein sequence: CASSPFSPRGSSSYEQYF. The entire variable domain, with the rest obtained from reference TRBV18 and TRBJ2-7, is as follows: NAGVMQNPRHLVRRRGQEARLRCSPMKGHSHVYWYRQLPEEGLKFMVYLQKENIIDESGMPKERFSAEFPKEGPSILRIQQVVRGDSAAYFCASSPFSPRGSSSYEQYFGPGTRLTVT.

The V call is TRBV2, the J call TRBJ2-1; 8 bases map to TRBD2. The germline V gene encodes CDR1 SNHLY and CDR2 FYNNEI. This CDR3 contains 14 residues. V was pared by 7 bases and J by 9 bases, with 11 bases of the junction left unmatched. This CDR3 is CASKVGAGVGEQFF. Here the CDR3 DNA reads TGTGCCAGCAAGGTTGGAGCGGGAGTAGGTGAGCAGTTCTTC. Supplemented by reference TRBV2 and TRBJ2-1, the full variable domain reads EPEVTQTPSHQVTQMGQEVILRCVPISNHLYFYWYRQILGQKVEFLVSFYNNEISEKSEIFDDQFSVERPDGSNFTLKIRSTKLEDSAMYFCASKVGAGVGEQFFGPGTRLTVL.